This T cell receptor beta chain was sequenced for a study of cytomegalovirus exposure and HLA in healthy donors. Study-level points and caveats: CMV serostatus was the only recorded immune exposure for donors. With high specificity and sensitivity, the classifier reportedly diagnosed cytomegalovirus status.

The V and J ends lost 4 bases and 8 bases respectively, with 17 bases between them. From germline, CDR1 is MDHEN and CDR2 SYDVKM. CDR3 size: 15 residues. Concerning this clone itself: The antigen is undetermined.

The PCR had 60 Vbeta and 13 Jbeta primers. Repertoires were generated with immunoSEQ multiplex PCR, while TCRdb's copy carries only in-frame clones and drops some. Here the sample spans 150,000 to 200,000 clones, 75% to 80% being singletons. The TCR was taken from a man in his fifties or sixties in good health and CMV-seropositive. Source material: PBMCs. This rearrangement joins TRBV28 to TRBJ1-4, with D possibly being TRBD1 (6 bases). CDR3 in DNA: TGTGCCAGCAGTTCCTCGCCAGGGGTGGGCGAAAAACTGTTTTTT. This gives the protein CASSSSPGVGEKLFF.